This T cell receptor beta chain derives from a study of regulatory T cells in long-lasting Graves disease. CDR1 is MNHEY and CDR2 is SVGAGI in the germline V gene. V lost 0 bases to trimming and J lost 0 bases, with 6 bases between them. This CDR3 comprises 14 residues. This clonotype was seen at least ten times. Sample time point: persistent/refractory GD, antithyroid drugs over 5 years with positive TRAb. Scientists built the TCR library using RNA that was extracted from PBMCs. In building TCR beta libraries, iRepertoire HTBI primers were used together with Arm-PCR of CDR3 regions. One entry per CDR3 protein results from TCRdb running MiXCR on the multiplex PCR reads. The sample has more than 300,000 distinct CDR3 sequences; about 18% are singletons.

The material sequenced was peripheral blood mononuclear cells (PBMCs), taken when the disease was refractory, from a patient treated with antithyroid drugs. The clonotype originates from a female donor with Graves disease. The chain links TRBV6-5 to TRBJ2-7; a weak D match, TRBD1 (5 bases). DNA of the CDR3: TGTGCCAGCAGTTACTCCCAGGGCTCCTACGAGCAGTACTTC. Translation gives CASSYSQGSYEQYF.